The 4 T cell receptor beta chains presented below share a single source sample, sequenced in a study of metastatic and nonmetastatic thyroid tumors (dated by TCRdb to the early 2020s). Before undergoing thyroid surgery, none of the patients had been given any kind of treatment. Libraries came from PCR. For sequencing, an Illumina HiSeq 4000 was employed. The public sequencing data were trimmed at Q25 with fastp and processed into clonotypes with MiXCR by TCRdb, which kept only in-frame beta chains. The sample table records 10,000 to 15,000 clones; 27% of these occur just once. Roughly 19% of the sample goes to the ten largest clones. Sequencing input: tumor tissue. The receptors were gathered from a female donor with papillary thyroid cancer or a benign thyroid nodule (not recorded which). Some clones in this sample may be carry-over from other donors' samples.

This clone is medium-sized by share. The rearrangement uses TRBV20-1 and TRBJ1-1, with TRBD1 identical over 8 bases. The CDR3 totals 14 residues. In germline, CDR1 is DFQATT, CDR2 SNEGSKA (reference sequence). Unmatched junction bases numbered 11, after V lost 5 bases and J lost 6 bases. Written as DNA, the CDR3 is TGCAGTGCTCGCAAAGGACAGGGTGGGGCTGAAGCTTTCTTT. Amino acid sequence: CSARKGQGGAEAFF.

Remarks on this clone: The junction differs from germline at one of its ends, possibly a read error. The rearrangement links TRBV7-3 to TRBJ2-5; 10 bases map to TRBD1. Germline V gene data show CDR1 as SGHTA and CDR2 as FQGTGA. The CDR3 covers 16 residues. The CDR3 region has the DNA TGTGCCAGCAGCTCTGTGACAGGGGGCGGTCAAGATACCCATTACTTC. Its protein is CASSSVTGGGQDTHYF.

This clone rates as medium-sized. J is TRBJ2-5 and V is TRBV11-2, with D uncertain. The CDR3 length is 13 residues. Trimming left V 3 bases short and J 0 bases short, with 5 bases between. Germline V CDR1 and CDR2: SGHAT, FQNNGV. The CDR3, as DNA: TGTGCCAGCAGCTTGATGTACCAAGAGACCCAGTACTTC. Protein: CASSLMYQETQYF.

As for this clone: The junction differs from germline at one of its ends, possibly a read error. The sample contains more than one DNA sequence encoding this CDR3. This chain links TRBV7-3 with TRBJ2-2; TRBD2 might be the D (6 bases). Per germline, CDR1 SGHTA and CDR2 FQGTGA. This CDR3 has 14 amino acids. CDR3: CASSSGPRGGELFF. The CDR3 DNA sequence: TGTGCCAGCAGCTCGGGACCACGTGGCGGGGAGTTGTTTTTT.